These T cell receptor beta chains were read from a single sample in a study of post-analysis software for immune sequencing data. TCRdb reprocessed the PCR reads with MiXCR, giving one entry per CDR3 protein. The data show roughly 670,000 distinct CDR3 sequences, approximately 60% seen once. Sequenced input: blood. These receptors originate from a girl aged 2 to 9 with multiple sclerosis. Both conserved end residues are part of each CDR3. The size field is filled for only some rows; it gives once, few, many or a size class.

TRBJ2-7 | TRBV10-3 | - | CAISGSASGLYEQYF
TRBJ2-3 | TRBV5-1 | - | CASSLRASSTDTQYF
TRBJ1-4 | TRBV29-1 | - | CSVRGGNEKLFF
TRBJ2-7 | TRBV12-3/TRBV12-4 | once | CASSLITGGLDEQYF
TRBJ1-5 | TRBV7-7 | - | CASRHKDSNQPQHF
TRBJ1-1 | TRBV2 | - | CATTEQGGEAFF
TRBJ2-7 | TRBV29-1 | - | CSGLGTGLAGGLGEQYF
TRBJ1-1 | TRBV24-1 | - | CATRQMNTEAFF
TRBJ2-7 | TRBV10-3 | - | CAIRAGQGIGGEQYF
- | TRBV25-1 | - | CASSGDTQETQFF
TRBJ2-5 | TRBV7-8 | few | CASSLGQGVKTQYF
TRBJ2-7 | TRBV6-6 | - | CASRRETSGGTYEQYF
TRBJ1-2 | TRBV9 | few | CASSVEAGQFYGYTF
TRBJ1-2 | TRBV5-1 | - | CASSLELEGVVSYGYTF
TRBJ1-1 | TRBV20-1 | - | CSARRPGQLGTEAFF
TRBJ1-2 | TRBV20-1 | few | CSARDSAVNYGYTF
TRBJ1-5 | TRBV6-2/TRBV6-3 | - | CASSFVLGQGIEKSNQPQHF
TRBJ1-2 | TRBV4-2 | - | CASSPEGTVYTF
TRBJ2-1 | TRBV9 | - | CASSVAPSGSSYEQFF
TRBJ2-1 | TRBV20-1 | few | CSARDQPGLAAYNEQFF
TRBJ2-6 | TRBV7-9 | few | CASSLWTGSGANVLTF
TRBJ1-5 | TRBV6-2/TRBV6-3 | - | CASSDRAGQPQHF
TRBJ1-2 | TRBV6-2/TRBV6-3 | - | CASSYSKWPGREARSYGYTF
- | TRBV7-2 | - | CASSLNPPGQGAYEQYF
TRBJ2-1 | TRBV24-1 | - | CATSGTSGLSYNEQFF
TRBJ2-1 | TRBV2 | - | CASSGSGSTYNEQFF
TRBJ2-1 | TRBV11-2 | - | CASSALTRGDEQFF
TRBJ1-2 | TRBV5-1 | - | CASSLVAEDYGYTF
TRBJ1-2 | TRBV6-4 | - | CASRWDRADYGYTF
TRBJ2-5 | TRBV3-1 | few | CASSQALETQYF
TRBJ2-3 | TRBV7-2 | - | CASSPGQWADTQYF
TRBJ2-1 | TRBV20-1 | - | CSAREVGSYNEQFF
TRBJ2-5 | TRBV14 | - | CASSVPGTAIEETQYF
TRBJ2-5 | TRBV6-5 | - | CASRGLADGGAQYF
TRBJ2-5 | TRBV20-1 | few | CSANRYQETQYF
- | TRBV12-3/TRBV12-4 | - | CASVESAGTQYF
- | TRBV6-2/TRBV6-3 | - | CAREGGGGETQYF
TRBJ2-3 | TRBV21-1 | - | CASSKGSGTTYTDTQYF
TRBJ1-6 | TRBV9 | - | CASSEKRGQNSPLHF
TRBJ1-5 | TRBV5-1 | - | CASSLYLNQPQHF
TRBJ1-1 | TRBV12-3/TRBV12-4 | - | CASSSSLGRGLVSATEAFF
TRBJ2-3 | TRBV4-2 | - | CASSQEENADTQYF
TRBJ2-3 | TRBV28 | - | CASRAGHSTDTQYF
TRBJ2-5 | TRBV6-1 | few | CASRGSEARGRGYQETQYF
TRBJ2-5 | TRBV5-1 | few | CASSLDIQETQYF
TRBJ2-1 | TRBV5-1 | - | CASSLDGDSYNEQFF
TRBJ2-5 | TRBV12-3/TRBV12-4 | - | CATLGGEETQYF
TRBJ2-7 | TRBV5-1 | few | CASSSSSGSGYEQYF
TRBJ2-7 | TRBV6-5 | - | CASSYGSLADYEQYF
TRBJ2-5 | TRBV12-3/TRBV12-4 | - | CASGRTVHQETQYF
TRBJ2-3 | TRBV12-3/TRBV12-4 | few | CASTNSGSFAGDTQYF
- | TRBV13 | - | CASSSRGSGTTLLNEQYF
TRBJ2-5 | TRBV2 | - | CASSEATGRQETQYF
TRBJ2-1 | TRBV4-2 | - | CASSLRRFNEQFF
TRBJ2-1 | TRBV7-2 | - | CASSPNGQGAKNEQFF
TRBJ1-1 | TRBV20-1 | - | CSASPTGGNTEAFF
TRBJ1-2 | TRBV5-1 | - | CASSDRAGYGYTF
TRBJ2-1 | TRBV6-6 | once | CASSYSGRTEDNEQFF
TRBJ2-3 | TRBV7-3 | - | CASSPQSLTDTQYF